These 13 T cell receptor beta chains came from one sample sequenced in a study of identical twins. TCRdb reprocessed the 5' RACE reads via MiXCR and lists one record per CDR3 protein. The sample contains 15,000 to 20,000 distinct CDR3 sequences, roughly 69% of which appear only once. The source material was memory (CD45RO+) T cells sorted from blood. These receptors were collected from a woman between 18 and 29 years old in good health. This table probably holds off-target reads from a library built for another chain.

CDR3 nucleotide sequence: TGTGCCAGCAGCCCAAATCAAGAGACCCAGTACTTC. Encoded protein: CASSPNQETQYF. The J gene is TRBJ2-5, the V gene TRBV11-2; D call uncertain. V was clipped by 5 bases and J by 2 bases, with 6 bases between them. The germline gives CDR1 SGHAT, CDR2 FQNNGV. The CDR3 consists of 12 residues.

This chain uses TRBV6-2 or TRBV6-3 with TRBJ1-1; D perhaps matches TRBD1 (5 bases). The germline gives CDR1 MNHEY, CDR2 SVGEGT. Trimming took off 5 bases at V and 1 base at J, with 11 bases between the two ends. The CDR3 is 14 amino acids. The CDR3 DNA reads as TGTGCCAGCAGTGGGGCGGGGACGAACACTGAAGCTTTCTTT. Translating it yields CASSGAGTNTEAFF.

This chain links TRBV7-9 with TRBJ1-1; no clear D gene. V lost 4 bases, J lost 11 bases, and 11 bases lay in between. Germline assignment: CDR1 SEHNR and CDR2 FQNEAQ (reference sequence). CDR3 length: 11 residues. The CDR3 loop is CASSSGVGAFF. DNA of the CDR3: TGTGCCAGCAGCTCTGGAGTGGGGGCTTTCTTT. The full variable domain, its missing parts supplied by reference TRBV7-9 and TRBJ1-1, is DTGVSQNPRHKITKRGQNVTFRCDPISEHNRLYWYRQTLGQGPEFLTYFQNEAQLEKSRLLSDRFSAERPKGSFSTLEIQRTEQGDSAMYLCASSSGVGAFFGQGTRLTVV.

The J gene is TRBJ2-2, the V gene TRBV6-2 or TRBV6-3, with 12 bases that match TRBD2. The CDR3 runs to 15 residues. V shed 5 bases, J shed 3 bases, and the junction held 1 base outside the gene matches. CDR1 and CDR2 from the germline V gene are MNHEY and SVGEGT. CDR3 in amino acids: CASSRLAGDTGELFF. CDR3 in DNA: TGTGCCAGCAGTAGACTAGCGGGAGACACCGGGGAGCTGTTTTTT.

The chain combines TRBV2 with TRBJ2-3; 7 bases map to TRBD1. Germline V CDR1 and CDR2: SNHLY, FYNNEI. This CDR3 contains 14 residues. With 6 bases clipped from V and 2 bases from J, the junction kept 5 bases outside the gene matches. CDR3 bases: TGTGCCAGCAGAGGGGGCTACGACACAGATACGCAGTATTTT. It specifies CASRGGYDTDTQYF.

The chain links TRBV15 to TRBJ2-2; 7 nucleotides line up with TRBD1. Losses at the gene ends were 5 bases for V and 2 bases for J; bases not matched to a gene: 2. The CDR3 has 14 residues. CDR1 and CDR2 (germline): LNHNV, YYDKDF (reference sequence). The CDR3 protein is CATSWDSNTGELFF. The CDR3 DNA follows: TGTGCCACCAGCTGGGACAGCAACACCGGGGAGCTGTTTTTT.

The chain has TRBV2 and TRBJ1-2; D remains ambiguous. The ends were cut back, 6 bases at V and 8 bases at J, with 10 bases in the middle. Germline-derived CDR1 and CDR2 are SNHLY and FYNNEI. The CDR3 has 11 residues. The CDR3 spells CASSRISGYTF. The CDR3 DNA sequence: TGTGCCAGCAGCCGAATAAGCGGCTACACCTTC.

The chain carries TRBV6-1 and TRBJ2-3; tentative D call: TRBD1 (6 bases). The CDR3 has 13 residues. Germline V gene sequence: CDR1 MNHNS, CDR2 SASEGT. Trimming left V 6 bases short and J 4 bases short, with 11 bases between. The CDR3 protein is CASSKQGSDTQYF. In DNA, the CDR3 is TGTGCCAGCAGCAAACAGGGATCAGATACGCAGTATTTT.

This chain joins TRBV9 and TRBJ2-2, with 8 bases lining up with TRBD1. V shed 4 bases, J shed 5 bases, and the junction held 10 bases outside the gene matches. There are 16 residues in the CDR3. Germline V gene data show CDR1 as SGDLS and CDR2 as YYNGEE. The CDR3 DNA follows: TGTGCCAGCAGCATAAGACAGGGGCCAGGGACCGGGGAGCTGTTTTTT. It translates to CASSIRQGPGTGELFF.

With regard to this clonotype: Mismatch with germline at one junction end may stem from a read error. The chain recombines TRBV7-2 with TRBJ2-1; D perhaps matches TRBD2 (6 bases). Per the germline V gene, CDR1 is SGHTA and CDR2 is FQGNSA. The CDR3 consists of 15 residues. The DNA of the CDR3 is TGTGCCAGCAGCTTTGGACTACCCTCCTCCAATGAGCAGTTCTTC. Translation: CASSFGLPSSNEQFF. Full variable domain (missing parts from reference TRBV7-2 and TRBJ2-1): GAGVSQSPSNKVTEKGKDVELRCDPISGHTALYWYRQSLGQGLEFLIYFQGNSAPDKSGLPSDRFSAERTGGSVSTLTIQRTQQEDSAVYLCASSFGLPSSNEQFFGPGTRLTVL.

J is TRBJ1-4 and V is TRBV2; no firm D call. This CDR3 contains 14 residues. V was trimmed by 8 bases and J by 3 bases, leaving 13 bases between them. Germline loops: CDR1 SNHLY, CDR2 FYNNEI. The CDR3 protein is CASVGVRANEKLFF. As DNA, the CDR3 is TGTGCCAGCGTCGGGGTGAGAGCTAATGAAAAACTGTTTTTT.

The CDR3 DNA is TGTGCCAGCTCACGGGACAGCCTGAACACTGAAGCTTTCTTT. Its protein product is CASSRDSLNTEAFF. This rearrangement joins TRBV18 to TRBJ1-1; 7 bases match TRBD1. CDR3 length: 14 amino acids. The ends lost 4 bases at V and 0 bases at J; junction bases unmatched: 2. CDR1 and CDR2 (germline): KGHSH, LQKENI.

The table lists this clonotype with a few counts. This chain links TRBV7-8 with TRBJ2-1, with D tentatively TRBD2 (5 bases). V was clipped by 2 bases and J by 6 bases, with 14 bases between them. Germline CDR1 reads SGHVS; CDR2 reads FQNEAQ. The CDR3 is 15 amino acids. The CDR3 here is CASSLRRLGSNEQFF. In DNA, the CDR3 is TGTGCCAGCAGCTTAAGGCGCTTGGGGAGCAATGAGCAGTTCTTC.